This T cell receptor (beta chain) was captured in a study of PD-1 blockade in classical Hodgkin lymphoma. Study context: Nivolumab dosing for patients was 3 mg/kg, administered intravenously every 2 weeks. Study-wide results and caveats: Newly diagnosed patients were reported to start with lower TCR diversity than healthy donors.

Time point given: cycle 4 day 1 (C4D1), after 5 to 7 weeks of nivolumab. After autologous stem cell transplantation all patients relapsed, and prior brentuximab vedotin exposure differed between cohorts. Starting with thawed PBMCs, CD4+ T cells were purified by magnetic negative selection. Best outcomes ranged across complete response, partial response and progressive disease. To note about this clone: Its specificity is unknown.

CDR1 and CDR2 from the germline V gene are SGHRS and YFSETQ. V shed 0 bases and J shed 0 bases, with 6 bases lying between them. This CDR3 contains 14 residues. Sequencing used immunoSEQ multiplex PCR; TCRdb keeps in-frame clones, though not all of them. Of more than 25,000 clones in the sample, approximately 80% are singletons; the top ten hold 0.62%. The input for sequencing was CD4+ T cells from blood, taken before the fourth cycle of nivolumab. This clonotype originated in a human donor with classical Hodgkin lymphoma. This chain uses TRBV5-1 with TRBJ1-1; perhaps TRBD1 as D (5 bases). DNA of the CDR3: TGCGCCAGCAGCTTGGGGGACCTGAACACTGAAGCTTTCTTT. This sequence encodes CASSLGDLNTEAFF.